One and the same sample provided the 27 T cell receptor beta chains below, sequenced in a study of metastatic and nonmetastatic thyroid tumors. No treatment of any kind had been given to any patient before thyroid surgery. TCRdb redid the clone calls on the PCR reads using MiXCR. The profile covers 25,000 to 35,000 clones, with under 14% appearing a single time and around 15% taken by the ten largest. Sequenced: blood. The origin of the receptors is a female donor with papillary thyroid cancer or a benign thyroid nodule (not recorded which). Some clones in this sample may be carry-over from other donors' samples.

This clone showed up many times. The V gene is TRBV7-8, the J gene TRBJ1-1; D is unclear. V gave up 5 bases and J gave up 3 bases, with 16 bases separating them. Germline assignment: CDR1 SGHVS and CDR2 FQNEAQ. CDR3 length equals 15 residues. The CDR3 nucleotides are TGTGCCAGCAGCCCGGATCCGACTTGGGACACTGAAGCTTTCTTT. Residues: CASSPDPTWDTEAFF.

This clone was counted many times. This sequence joins TRBV24-1 and TRBJ2-7; 11 bases match TRBD1. Trimming took 5 bases from V and 6 from J; bases not matched to a gene: 2. The germline gives CDR1 KGHDR, CDR2 SFDVKD. The length of the CDR3 is 13 residues. In DNA form, the CDR3 reads TGTGCCACCAGTGCCGGGACAGGGGGCGAGCAGTACTTC. Translated, it gives CATSAGTGGEQYF.

By sample fraction, this clone is medium-sized. J is TRBJ2-2 and V is TRBV12-3 or TRBV12-4; 8 bases agree with TRBD2. Unmatched junction bases numbered 3, after V lost 0 bases and J lost 6 bases. This CDR3 has 15 residues. The DNA of the CDR3 is TGTGCCAGCAGTTTAGCTCTAGCGGGCGCCGGGGAGCTGTTTTTT. It encodes CASSLALAGAGELFF.

The sample holds many counts of this clone. A clone one base away is much larger, so this may be a read error. V usage is TRBV28 and J usage is TRBJ2-2, with D maybe TRBD2 (6 bases). Germline CDR1 reads MDHEN; CDR2 reads SYDVKM. This CDR3 region has 12 residues. The CDR3 bases are TGTGCCAGCAGTAAGGCCGCCGGGGGGCTGTTTTTT. Its protein product is CASSKAAGGLFF. The full variable domain, its missing parts supplied by reference TRBV28 and TRBJ2-2, is DVKVTQSSRYLVKRTGEKVFLECVQDMDHENMFWYRQDPGLGLRLIYFSYDVKMKEKGDIPEGYSVSREKKERFSLILESASTNQTSMYLCASSKAAGGLFFGEGSRLTVL.

This clone showed up many times. The gene calls are TRBV15 and TRBJ2-7, with 10 bases that match TRBD2. V lost 2 bases, J lost 5 bases, and 6 bases stayed unmatched. The CDR3 runs to 15 residues. CDR1 is LNHNV, CDR2 YYDKDF, per germline (reference sequence). CDR3 sequence (DNA): TGTGCCACCAGCAGATCTCTAGCGGGAGCGAACGAGCAGTACTTC. Translation gives CATSRSLAGANEQYF.

This clone was observed many times. This chain connects TRBV20-1 to TRBJ2-1; D is perhaps TRBD1 (5 bases). There are 11 residues in the CDR3. Germline V lookup: CDR1 DFQATT, CDR2 SNEGSKA (reference sequence). The ends were cut back, 7 bases at V and 6 bases at J, with 10 bases in the middle. CDR3 coding DNA: TGCAGTGGGCAGGGCGGCAATGAGCAGTTCTTC. Amino acid sequence: CSGQGGNEQFF.

This clone was detected ten times or more. This chain joins TRBV20-1 and TRBJ2-3, with D perhaps assigned TRBD1 or TRBD2 (5 bases each). Germline values: CDR1 DFQATT, CDR2 SNEGSKA (reference sequence). The CDR3 consists of 15 residues. The V and J ends lost 0 bases and 4 bases respectively, with 14 bases between them. In DNA form, the CDR3 reads TGCAGTGCTAGAGAGAGCCTCGGGGACCCAGATACGCAGTATTTT. This sequence encodes CSARESLGDPDTQYF.

This clone occurred many times. The rearrangement joins TRBV7-3 to TRBJ2-7; no firm D call. CDR3 length: 13 amino acids. Trimming removed 1 base at V and 4 bases at J, with 8 bases between. Germline V gives CDR1 SGHTA, CDR2 FQGTGA. The CDR3 sequence: CASSLRAGYEQYF. CDR3 nucleotides: TGTGCCAGCAGCTTAAGAGCCGGGTACGAGCAGTACTTC. Supplemented by reference TRBV7-3 and TRBJ2-7, the full variable domain reads GAGVSQTPSNKVTEKGKYVELRCDPISGHTALYWYRQSLGQGPEFLIYFQGTGAADDSGLPNDRFFAVRPEGSVSTLKIQRTERGDSAVYLCASSLRAGYEQYFGPGTRLTVT.

The chain recombines TRBV12-5 with TRBJ2-7; TRBD2 is a possible D gene (6 bases). The CDR3 runs to 14 residues. In germline, CDR1 is LGHNT, CDR2 FRNRAP. The CDR3 DNA sequence: TGTGCCCCGCCGGTGGGGGGAGGAGGCTACGAGCAGTACTTC. This translates into CAPPVGGGGYEQYF. Full variable domain (missing parts from reference TRBV12-5 and TRBJ2-7): DARVTQTPRHKVTEMGQEVTMRCQPILGHNTVFWYRQTMMQGLELLAYFRNRAPLDDSGMPKDRFSAEMPDATLATLKIQPSEPRDSAVYFCAPPVGGGGYEQYFGPGTRLTVT.

Many counts were recorded for this clone. V is TRBV5-5 and J is TRBJ1-1; no definite D call. This CDR3 spans 13 amino acids. Trimming removed 4 bases at V and 11 bases at J, with 18 bases between. Germline CDR1 is SGHKS and CDR2 is YYEKEE (reference sequence). The CDR3 region is CASSIMGPGNAFF. The CDR3, as DNA: TGTGCCAGCAGCATTATGGGTCCGGGGAACGCTTTCTTT.

In this sample, this clone turned up many times. The J gene is TRBJ1-5, the V gene TRBV7-6; D is possibly TRBD1 (6 bases). CDR3 length: 14 residues. Germline-derived CDR1 and CDR2 are SGHVS and FNYEAQ. Deletions cut 4 bases from V and 0 bases from J, with 7 bases between. CDR3 sequence reads: CASSSQGSNQPQHF. The CDR3 bases are TGTGCCAGCAGCTCACAGGGTAGCAATCAGCCCCAGCATTTT.

This clone has a count of ten or more. The rearrangement joins TRBV6-2 or TRBV6-3 to TRBJ1-5; 10 bases match TRBD1. Looked up from germline, CDR1 is MNHEY and CDR2 is SVGEGT. The CDR3 loop spans 17 amino acids. V lost 7 bases, J lost 7 bases, and 16 bases stayed unmatched. This CDR3 reads CASNQQGQGILRQPQHF. As DNA, the CDR3 is TGTGCCAGCAATCAACAGGGACAGGGGATTTTGAGGCAGCCCCAGCATTTT.

The J gene is TRBJ2-7, the V gene TRBV19, with 9 positions matching TRBD1. The CDR3 loop spans 13 amino acids. CDR1 and CDR2 (germline): LNHDA, SQIVND (reference sequence). V shed 6 bases, J shed 1 base, and the junction held 1 base outside the gene matches. DNA of the CDR3: TGTGCCAGTAGGGGACAGGGATCCTACGAGCAGTACTTC. Translated: CASRGQGSYEQYF.

This clone occurred many times. The chain is built from TRBV7-8 and TRBJ2-7; D is perhaps TRBD1 (5 bases). Per the germline V gene, CDR1 is SGHVS and CDR2 is FQNEAQ. The CDR3 consists of 13 residues. Trimming took 5 bases from V and 6 from J, leaving 14 bases between them. DNA for the CDR3: TGTGCCAGCAGCGTAGTAAAAGGGGTCGAGCAGTACTTC. Its protein is CASSVVKGVEQYF.

In its sample, this clone was seen many times. This sequence joins TRBV20-1 and TRBJ2-5; tentative D call: TRBD1 (6 bases). V gave up 3 bases and J gave up 3 bases, with 8 bases separating them. The CDR3 has 12 residues. Per germline, CDR1 DFQATT and CDR2 SNEGSKA (reference sequence). The CDR3 DNA reads TGCAGTGCTAGCAGGGGCGAAGAGACCCAGTACTTC. This translates into CSASRGEETQYF.

This clone was picked up a small number of times. Germline is not matched at one junction end, which may reflect a read error. This sequence joins TRBV27 and TRBJ2-7, with D uncertain. The CDR3 runs 15 residues. The germline V gene encodes CDR1 MNHEY and CDR2 SMNVEV (reference sequence). CDR3 in amino acids: CAISGIEGLINEQYF. The CDR3 bases are TGTGCCATCAGTGGTATAGAAGGGTTGATCAACGAGCAGTACTTC.

Many counts were recorded for this clone. The rearrangement uses TRBV18 and TRBJ1-2; the match to TRBD1 covers 7 bases. Germline loops: CDR1 KGHSH, CDR2 LQKENI. The CDR3 contains 14 residues. The V and J ends lost 3 bases and 2 bases, in that order; junction bases with no gene match: 3. CDR3 coding DNA: TGTGCCAGCTCACCCCGGGACAGAAACTATGGCTACACCTTC. This encodes CASSPRDRNYGYTF. Complete variable domain (other parts from reference TRBV18 and TRBJ1-2): NAGVMQNPRHLVRRRGQEARLRCSPMKGHSHVYWYRQLPEEGLKFMVYLQKENIIDESGMPKERFSAEFPKEGPSILRIQQVVRGDSAAYFCASSPRDRNYGYTFGSGTRLTVV.

This clone was seen many times. The rearrangement joins TRBV9 to TRBJ1-2; perhaps TRBD1 as D (6 bases). The germline V gene encodes CDR1 SGDLS and CDR2 YYNGEE. The CDR3 loop spans 13 amino acids. V lost 5 bases, J lost 7 bases, and 15 bases lay in between. CDR3 DNA sequence: TGTGCCAGCAGGTCCCCCTGGGGGGCTGGCTACACCTTC. This sequence encodes CASRSPWGAGYTF. The whole variable domain, filled in from reference TRBV9 and TRBJ1-2, reads DSGVTQTPKHLITATGQRVTLRCSPRSGDLSVYWYQQSLDQGLQFLIQYYNGEERAKGNILERFSAQQFPDLHSELNLSSLELGDSALYFCASRSPWGAGYTFGSGTRLTVV.

This clone was detected ten times or more. The V call is TRBV2, the J call TRBJ1-5; D perhaps matches TRBD1 (5 bases). The CDR3 contains 15 residues. Per the germline V gene, CDR1 is SNHLY and CDR2 is FYNNEI. V was shortened by 6 bases and J by 4 bases, with 16 bases between the two germline ends. The CDR3 region is CASRGEWTSNQPQHF. CDR3 in DNA: TGTGCCAGCAGGGGGGAATGGACAAGTAATCAGCCCCAGCATTTT.

The V and J genes are TRBV5-6 and TRBJ1-6, with D possibly matching TRBD1 (6 bases). The germline gives CDR1 SGHDT, CDR2 YYEEEE. The CDR3 consists of 14 residues. Trimming stripped 0 bases from V and 10 bases from J, with 11 bases between. The DNA of the CDR3 is TGTGCCAGCAGCTTGGAGCAGGGGAGGTCACCCCTCCACTTT. Amino acids: CASSLEQGRSPLHF. Using reference TRBV5-6 and TRBJ1-6 for the parts outside the CDR3, the full variable domain is DAGVTQSPTHLIKTRGQQVTLRCSPKSGHDTVSWYQQALGQGPQFIFQYYEEEERQRGNFPDRFSGHQFPNYSSELNVNALLLGDSALYLCASSLEQGRSPLHFGNGTRLTVT.

The table lists this clone with a few counts. Germline and junction disagree at one end, which may indicate a read error. The sample carries other DNA sequences with the same CDR3. This chain joins TRBV29-1 and TRBJ2-3; D uncertain. The CDR3 length is 12 residues. Germline V gives CDR1 SQVTM, CDR2 ANQGSEA. CDR3 DNA: TGCAGCGTTGAAGGGCCTGGGGATACACAGTATTTT. This codes for CSVEGPGDTQYF.

The V and J genes are TRBV18 and TRBJ1-3; D unclear. Looked up from germline, CDR1 is KGHSH and CDR2 is LQKENI. Trimming pared 4 bases from V and 0 bases from J, leaving 10 bases between. The CDR3 runs 15 residues. In DNA form, the CDR3 reads TGTGCCAGCTCACTAGACGGCTCCTCTGGAAACACCATATATTTT. It translates to CASSLDGSSGNTIYF.

This clone was seen at least ten times. This chain connects TRBV5-1 to TRBJ2-7, with D perhaps matching TRBD2 (5 bases). The V end lost 0 bases, the J end lost 6 bases, and 10 bases lay between the germline ends. This CDR3 has 13 residues. The germline gives CDR1 SGHRS, CDR2 YFSETQ. CDR3 protein: CASSLVAAGEQYF. The CDR3, as DNA: TGCGCCAGCAGCTTGGTAGCCGCGGGCGAGCAGTACTTC.

V is TRBV30 and J is TRBJ1-1; TRBD1 might be the D (6 bases). The CDR3 is 13 residues long. The germline gives CDR1 GTSNPN, CDR2 SVGIG (reference sequence). The V gene lost 5 bases and the J gene lost 8 bases, with 18 bases spanning the gap. The CDR3: CAWEASTGTEAFF. The CDR3 DNA follows: TGTGCCTGGGAGGCCAGTACCGGGACAGAAGCTTTCTTT.

The V gene is TRBV5-1, the J gene TRBJ2-5, with 10 positions matching TRBD2. This CDR3 is 14 amino acids long. CDR1 and CDR2 (germline): SGHRS, YFSETQ. V was clipped by 6 bases and J by 5 bases; unmatched bases: 7. This CDR3 reads CASNSGRAYETQYF. The CDR3 nucleotides are TGCGCCAGCAACAGCGGGAGGGCCTACGAGACCCAGTACTTC.

The V call is TRBV12-3 or TRBV12-4, the J call TRBJ1-6; possible D gene TRBD1, 6 bases. The CDR3 loop spans 15 amino acids. Deletions cut 3 bases from V and 6 bases from J, with 12 bases between. The CDR3 DNA is TGTGCCAGCAGTTTTGGGCCAGGGGTTAATTCACCCCTCCACTTT. This sequence encodes CASSFGPGVNSPLHF.

This clone was seen a few times. This sequence may be a read error, since a much larger clone differs from it by one base. This sequence joins TRBV20-1 and TRBJ2-6, with D possibly being TRBD1 (5 bases). Germline CDR1 DFQATT, CDR2 SNEGSKA (reference sequence). The length of the CDR3 is 13 residues. The CDR3 spells CSARLTGANILTF. The CDR3 DNA reads TGCAGTGCTAGATTAACTGGGGCCAACATCCTGACTTTC.